The present T cell receptor beta chain was sequenced within a study of post-analysis software for immune sequencing data. Germline V gene sequence: CDR1 KGHSH, CDR2 LQKENI. The CDR3 loop spans 16 amino acids. After removal of 3 bases from V and 4 bases from J, the junction contained 6 bases not matched to a gene. Only a few counts were recorded for this clonotype. Its antigen remains unknown. Study-level findings and limits: Relative to controls, patients with multiple sclerosis showed significantly lower normalized Chao1 diversity. About five TRBV segments, including TRBV5-6, TRBV5-1 and TRBV20-1, were more frequent in patients than controls.

Incorporated into the TCR beta cDNA libraries were unique molecular identifiers, which served to reduce PCR and sequencing biases. MiXCR was run by TCRdb on the PCR reads, yielding one entry per CDR3 protein. Of roughly 570,000 distinct CDR3 sequences listed, roughly 34% are singletons. The sample consisted of blood. The clonotype originates from a girl between 2 and 17 years old with multiple sclerosis. V is TRBV18 and J is TRBJ2-3; the match to TRBD2 covers 11 bases. CDR3: CASSPRLAGPPDTQYF. Here the CDR3 DNA reads TGTGCCAGCTCACCGCGACTAGCGGGGCCTCCAGATACGCAGTATTTT.